The T cell receptor beta chain described here comes from a study of T cells after yellow fever vaccination. TCRdb processed the 5' RACE reads anew with MiXCR; each CDR3 protein has one entry. The data show fewer than 350,000 distinct CDR3 sequences, with 3.6% seen just once and less than 25% held by the top ten. Germline CDR1 and CDR2: SGDLS and YYNGEE. V trimming: 4 bases; J trimming: 2 bases; junction bases outside the gene matches: 8. This CDR3 spans 16 amino acids. This clonotype came up a few times. The specimen comprised PBMCs, sampled on the day of the yellow fever booster vaccination. The chain is built from TRBV9 and TRBJ2-5; 10 bases are a match to TRBD2. The sequence derives from a man aged 18 to 29 who received the YFV17D yellow fever vaccine. CDR3 coding DNA: TGTGCCAGCAGCCCCCGGGGTAGCGGGAGGCAAGAGACCCAGTACTTC. It translates to CASSPRGSGRQETQYF. Together with reference TRBV9 and TRBJ2-5, the CDR3 gives the full variable domain: DSGVTQTPKHLITATGQRVTLRCSPRSGDLSVYWYQQSLDQGLQFLIQYYNGEERAKGNILERFSAQQFPDLHSELNLSSLELGDSALYFCASSPRGSGRQETQYFGPGTRLLVL.